The source of this T cell receptor beta chain is a study of blood T cells in healthy people across ages. Using a J-beta primer mix together with a sample-barcoded 5' primer, a second PCR was run for roughly 7 to 11 cycles. Using its own MiXCR run on the 5' RACE reads, TCRdb lists one record per CDR3 protein. Here the sample spans 1.5 million to 1.9 million distinct CDR3 sequences, roughly 43% being singletons. There are 16 residues in the CDR3. Trimming took 1 base from V and 3 from J, leaving 14 bases between them. Germline loops: CDR1 SGDLS, CDR2 YYNGEE. The chain uses TRBV9 and TRBJ1-3; weak D call: TRBD1 (5 bases). Input material: blood. The origin of this receptor is a woman aged 18-30 years in good health. Written as DNA, the CDR3 is TGTGCCAGCAGCGTATCTGACAGCGTGGTTGGAAACACCATATATTTT. The encoded protein is CASSVSDSVVGNTIYF.